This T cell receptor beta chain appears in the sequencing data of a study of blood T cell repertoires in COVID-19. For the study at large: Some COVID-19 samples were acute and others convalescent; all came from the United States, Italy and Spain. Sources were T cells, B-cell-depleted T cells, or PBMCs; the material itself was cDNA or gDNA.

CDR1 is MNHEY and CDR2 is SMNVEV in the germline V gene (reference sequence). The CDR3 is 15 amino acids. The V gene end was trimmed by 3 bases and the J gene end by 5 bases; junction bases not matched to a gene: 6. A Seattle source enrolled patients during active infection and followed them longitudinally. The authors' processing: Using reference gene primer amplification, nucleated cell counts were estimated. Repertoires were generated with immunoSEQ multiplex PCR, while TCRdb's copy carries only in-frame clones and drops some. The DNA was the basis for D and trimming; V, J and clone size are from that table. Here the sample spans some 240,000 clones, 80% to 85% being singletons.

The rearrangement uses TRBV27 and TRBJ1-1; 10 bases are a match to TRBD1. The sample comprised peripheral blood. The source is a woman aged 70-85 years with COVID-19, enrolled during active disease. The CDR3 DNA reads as TGTGCCAGCAGTTTGGCGGACAGGGGGTATACTGAAGCTTTCTTT. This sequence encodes CASSLADRGYTEAFF.